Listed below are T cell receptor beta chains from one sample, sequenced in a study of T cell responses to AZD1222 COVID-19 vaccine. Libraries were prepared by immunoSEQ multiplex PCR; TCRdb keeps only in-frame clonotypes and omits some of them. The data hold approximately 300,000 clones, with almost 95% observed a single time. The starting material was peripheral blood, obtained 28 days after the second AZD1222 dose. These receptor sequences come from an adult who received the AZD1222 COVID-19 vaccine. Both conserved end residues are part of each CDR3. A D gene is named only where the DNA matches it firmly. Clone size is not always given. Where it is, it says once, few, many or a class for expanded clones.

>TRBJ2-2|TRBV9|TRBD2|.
CASSVDPTAGSTGELFF
TGTGCCAGCAGCGTAGATCCAACAGCGGGAAGCACCGGGGAGCTGTTTTTT
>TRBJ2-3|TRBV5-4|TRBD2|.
CASSKTSGVPDTQYF
TGTGCCAGCAGCAAGACTAGCGGGGTACCCGATACGCAGTATTTT
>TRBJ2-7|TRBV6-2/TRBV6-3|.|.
CASSRDPFYEQYF
TGTGCCAGCAGCCGGGACCCCTTCTACGAGCAGTACTTC
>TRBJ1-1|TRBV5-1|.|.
CAHMALAFF
TGCGCGCACATGGCGTTAGCTTTCTTT
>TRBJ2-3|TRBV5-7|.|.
CASSVGEGGTTDTQYF
TGTGCCAGCAGTGTAGGGGAGGGGGGGACCACAGATACGCAGTATTTT
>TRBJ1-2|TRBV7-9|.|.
CASSEDIYHTGYTF
TGTGCCAGCAGTGAGGACATATACCACACTGGCTACACCTTC
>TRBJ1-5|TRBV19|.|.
CASSGSGTSLPQHF
TGTGCCAGTAGTGGATCCGGGACTTCCCTGCCCCAGCATTTT
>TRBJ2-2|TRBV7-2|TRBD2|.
CASSLVAGTGELFF
TGTGCCAGCAGCTTAGTAGCGGGGACCGGGGAGCTGTTTTTT
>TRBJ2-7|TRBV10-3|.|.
CAISEGETEQYF
TGTGCCATCAGTGAGGGTGAAACCGAGCAGTACTTC
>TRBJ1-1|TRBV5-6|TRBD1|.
CASSRDRDTEAFF
TGTGCCAGCAGCCGCGACAGGGACACTGAAGCTTTCTTT
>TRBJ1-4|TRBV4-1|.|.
CASRDSAEKLFF
TGCGCCTCACGGGATTCGGCGGAAAAACTGTTTTTT
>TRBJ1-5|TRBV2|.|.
CASSGDPSYQPQHF
TGTGCCAGCAGTGGCGACCCTAGCTATCAGCCCCAGCATTTT
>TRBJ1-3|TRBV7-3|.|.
CASSNTPAGSGNTIYF
TGTGCCAGCAGCAACACACCGGCTGGCTCTGGAAACACCATATATTTT
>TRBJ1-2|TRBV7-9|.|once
CARPGAFYGYTF
TGTGCTAGACCAGGGGCCTTCTATGGCTACACCTTC
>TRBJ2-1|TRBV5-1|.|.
CASSLGTPSHNEQFF
TGCGCCAGCAGCTTGGGGACTCCCAGCCACAATGAGCAGTTCTTC
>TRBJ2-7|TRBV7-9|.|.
CASSLIQGGEQYF
TGTGCCAGCAGCCTTATACAGGGTGGTGAGCAGTACTTC
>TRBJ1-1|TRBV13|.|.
CASSPERGLITEAFF
TGTGCCAGCAGCCCCGAAAGAGGGCTGATCACTGAAGCTTTCTTT
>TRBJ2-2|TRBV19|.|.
CASRSRVTGELFF
TGTGCCAGTAGATCCCGGGTCACCGGGGAGCTGTTTTTT
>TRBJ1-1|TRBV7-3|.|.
CASSLIQSSLVMNTEAFF
TGTGCCAGCAGCTTAATACAGTCGTCATTAGTCATGAACACTGAAGCTTTCTTT
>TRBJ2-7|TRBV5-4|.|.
CASSPSPPGDTYEQYF
TGTGCCAGCAGTCCTTCCCCCCCAGGGGATACCTACGAGCAGTACTTC
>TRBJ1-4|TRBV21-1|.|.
CASSKPATSSSIPGHRVYKLFF
TGTGCCAGCAGCAAGCCCGCTACTTCATCCTCCATCCCGGGACACCGTGTCTACAAACTGTTTTTT
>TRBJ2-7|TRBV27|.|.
CASSLWGTGLGEQYF
TGTGCCAGCAGTTTATGGGGGACTGGCCTAGGGGAGCAGTACTTC
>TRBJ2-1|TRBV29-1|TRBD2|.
CSVVGLAGDRNEQFF
TGCAGCGTGGTGGGACTAGCGGGAGATCGTAATGAGCAGTTCTTC
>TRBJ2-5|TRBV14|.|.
CASSPTGPRETQYF
TGTGCCAGCAGCCCCACAGGTCCCAGGGAGACCCAGTACTTC
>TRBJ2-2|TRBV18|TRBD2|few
CASSLTSDANTGELFF
TGTGCCAGCTCACTTACTAGCGACGCGAACACCGGGGAGCTGTTTTTT
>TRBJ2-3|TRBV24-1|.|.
CATSDPGGLRGSTDTQYF
TGTGCCACCAGTGATCCCGGGGGGCTGCGGGGGAGCACAGATACGCAGTATTTT
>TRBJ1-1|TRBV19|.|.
CASSIGTEAFF
TGTGCCAGTAGTATAGGCACCGAAGCTTTCTTT
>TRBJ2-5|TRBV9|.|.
CASSVDRWGKTQYF
TGTGCCAGCAGCGTAGATCGCTGGGGAAAGACCCAGTACTTC
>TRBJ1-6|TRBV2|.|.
CASRDRNSPLHF
TGTGCCAGCCGGGACCGCAATTCACCCCTCCACTTT